A selection of T cell receptor beta chains follows, all from one sample in a study of cytomegalovirus exposure and HLA in healthy donors. Method: immunoSEQ multiplex PCR; TCRdb's copy keeps in-frame clones and lacks some. The repertoire includes a few hundred thousand clones, around 90% of them detected once, and roughly 2.3% sits in the top ten. Sequencing was done on a sample of PBMCs. The receptors here all came from a woman younger than 30 in good health and CMV-seronegative. The CDR3 runs from the conserved cysteine through the conserved F or W. The order of the fields is V gene, J gene, D gene, clone size, CDR3 protein, CDR3 DNA. A D gene is named only where the DNA matches it firmly. Clone size is given for some rows only: seen once, a few or many times, or a class if the clone is expanded.

>TRBV21-1|TRBJ1-2|-|-
CASSTVNRQEFRRGYTF
TGTGCCAGCAGCACTGTGAACCGACAGGAGTTTCGTCGTGGCTACACCTTC
>TRBV7-8|TRBJ2-7|TRBD2|-
CASSFLLAGAEQYF
TGTGCCAGCAGCTTTTTGCTAGCGGGGGCCGAGCAGTACTTC
>TRBV7-6|TRBJ1-2|-|-
CASSLVFPKKRDSPIGAGYTF
TGTGCCAGCAGCTTAGTTTTCCCCAAGAAAAGAGACAGCCCCATAGGGGCTGGCTACACCTTC
>TRBV6-5|TRBJ2-7|-|-
CASSYKREAYEQYF
TGTGCCAGCAGTTACAAGCGAGAAGCCTACGAGCAGTACTTC
>TRBV19|TRBJ1-4|TRBD1|-
CASSRVLGQGYEKLFF
TGTGCCAGTAGTAGGGTCCTGGGACAGGGGTATGAAAAACTGTTTTTT
>TRBV7-3|TRBJ2-5|-|-
CASSISGDQETQYF
TGTGCCAGCAGCATATCAGGGGATCAGGAGACCCAGTACTTC
>TRBV7-6|TRBJ1-2|-|-
CASSPLPSGGHYGYTF
TGTGCCAGCAGTCCCCTACCCTCGGGGGGCCACTATGGCTACACCTTC
>TRBV4-2|TRBJ2-3|-|-
CASSQESVGDTQYF
TGTGCCAGCAGCCAAGAGTCGGTTGGAGATACGCAGTATTTT
>TRBV9|TRBJ1-6|TRBD1|-
CASSPAGQGWHNSPLHF
TGTGCCAGCAGCCCCGCGGGACAGGGATGGCATAATTCACCCCTCCACTTT
>TRBV7-9|TRBJ2-7|-|-
CASSLVWSGEQYF
TGTGCCAGCAGCTTAGTGTGGTCAGGCGAGCAGTACTTC
>TRBV19|TRBJ1-2|-|-
CASSTFYGYTF
TGTGCCAGTAGTACTTTCTATGGCTACACCTTC
>TRBV5-1|TRBJ1-1|-|-
CASSLDTGTEAFF
TGCGCCAGCAGCTTGGATACGGGGACTGAAGCTTTCTTT
>TRBV27|TRBJ2-7|-|-
CASSFSREAYEQYF
TGTGCCAGCAGTTTCTCACGGGAAGCCTACGAGCAGTACTTC
>TRBV9|TRBJ1-2|-|-
CASSPRDGYGYTF
TGTGCCAGCAGCCCGCGGGACGGCTATGGCTACACCTTC
>TRBV7-6|TRBJ2-5|TRBD2|-
CASNSLAGGGETQYF
TGTGCCAGCAACTCCTTAGCGGGGGGCGGGGAGACCCAGTACTTC
>TRBV2|TRBJ1-2|TRBD1|-
CASRGQAPSYTF
TGTGCCAGCCGAGGACAGGCCCCCAGCTACACCTTC
>TRBV14|TRBJ1-2|TRBD1|-
CASSSDRAYGYTF
TGTGCCAGCAGCAGCGACAGGGCCTATGGCTACACCTTC
>TRBV7-9|TRBJ2-3|TRBD1|-
CSSRQGRDTQYF
TGTTCCAGCAGACAGGGGCGCGATACGCAGTATTTT
>TRBV6-6|TRBJ1-6|-|-
CASSYYNSGGFSSLHF
TGTGCCAGCAGTTACTATAACAGCGGGGGTTTTAGTTCCCTCCACTTT
>TRBV21-1|TRBJ2-3|-|once
CASPYRDSHRPTDTQYF
TGTGCCAGCCCGTATCGGGACTCCCATCGCCCCACAGATACGCAGTATTTT
>TRBV18|TRBJ1-1|-|-
CASSPQETMNTEAFF
TGTGCCAGCTCACCACAGGAGACTATGAACACTGAAGCTTTCTTT
>TRBV13|TRBJ2-5|-|-
CASSPTSRMWETQYF
TGTGCCAGCAGCCCTACTAGCCGTATGTGGGAGACCCAGTACTTC
>TRBV7-8|TRBJ1-1|TRBD1|-
CASSPRTGSNTEAFF
TGTGCCAGCAGCCCAAGGACAGGATCGAACACTGAAGCTTTCTTT
>TRBV6-6|TRBJ1-1|-|-
CASSPPTEGFYTEAFF
TGTGCCAGCAGTCCGCCGACAGAAGGATTTTACACTGAAGCTTTCTTT
>TRBV5-6|TRBJ2-7|-|once
CASSLGAGAFYEQYF
TGTGCCAGCAGCCTAGGGGCAGGGGCTTTCTACGAGCAGTACTTC
>TRBV14|TRBJ1-2|TRBD1|-
CASSQLTGGNYGYTF
TGTGCCAGCAGCCAGCTGACAGGGGGGAACTATGGCTACACCTTC
>TRBV14|TRBJ1-2|-|-
CASSQDQLDGYTF
TGTGCCAGCAGCCAAGATCAACTGGATGGCTACACCTTC
>TRBV6-6|TRBJ1-5|-|-
CASIDSYSNQPQHF
TGTGCCAGCATCGACAGTTATAGCAATCAGCCCCAGCATTTT
>TRBV18|TRBJ1-2|-|-
CASSPGITGLYGYTF
TGTGCCAGCTCACCGGGGATAACAGGGCTCTATGGCTACACCTTC
>TRBV6-1|TRBJ1-5|TRBD1|-
CASKGPGTAYQPQHF
TGCGCCAGCAAGGGTCCGGGGACAGCCTATCAGCCCCAGCATTTT